This TCR beta chain was documented in a study of blood T cells in healthy people across ages. Study at large: In model experiments, template switching was able to capture about one barcoded beta molecule for every two T cells that were present.

Germline-derived CDR1 and CDR2 are MNHNY and SVGAGI (reference sequence). The V end was cut by 2 bases, the J end by 7 bases, with 12 bases between. The CDR3 covers 14 residues. Concerning this clonotype: Its specificity is not known.

The use of a sample-barcoded 5' primer and a J-beta primer mix characterized a second PCR of roughly 7 to 11 cycles. TCRdb analysed the 5' RACE reads with MiXCR anew, one entry per CDR3 protein. The sample lists approximately 690,000 distinct CDR3 sequences; approximately 50% were seen once. Overall study results and limits: Measured against age, TCR beta diversity per million T cells decreased in a roughly linear manner.

The rearrangement links TRBV6-6 to TRBJ2-1; possible D gene TRBD2, 5 bases. Sequencing used blood. The sequence was obtained from a man in his sixties in good health. The CDR3 sequence is CASSYRSTGNEQFF. The CDR3 DNA sequence: TGTGCCAGCAGTTACCGTAGCACGGGGAATGAGCAGTTCTTC.